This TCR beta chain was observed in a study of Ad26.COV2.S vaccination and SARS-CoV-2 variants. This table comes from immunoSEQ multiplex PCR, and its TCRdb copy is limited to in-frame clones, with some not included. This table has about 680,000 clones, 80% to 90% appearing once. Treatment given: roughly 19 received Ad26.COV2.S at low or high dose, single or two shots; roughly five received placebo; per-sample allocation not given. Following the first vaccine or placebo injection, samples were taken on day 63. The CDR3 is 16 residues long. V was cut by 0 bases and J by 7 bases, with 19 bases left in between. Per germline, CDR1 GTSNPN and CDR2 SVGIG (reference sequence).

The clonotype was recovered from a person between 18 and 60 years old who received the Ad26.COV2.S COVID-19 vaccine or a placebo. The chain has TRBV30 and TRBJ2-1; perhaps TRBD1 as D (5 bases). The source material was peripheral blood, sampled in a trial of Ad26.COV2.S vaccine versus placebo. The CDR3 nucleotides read TGTGCCTGGAGTGTAGGTGGTCAGGGTTTGAGGAATGAGCAGTTCTTC. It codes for CAWSVGGQGLRNEQFF.